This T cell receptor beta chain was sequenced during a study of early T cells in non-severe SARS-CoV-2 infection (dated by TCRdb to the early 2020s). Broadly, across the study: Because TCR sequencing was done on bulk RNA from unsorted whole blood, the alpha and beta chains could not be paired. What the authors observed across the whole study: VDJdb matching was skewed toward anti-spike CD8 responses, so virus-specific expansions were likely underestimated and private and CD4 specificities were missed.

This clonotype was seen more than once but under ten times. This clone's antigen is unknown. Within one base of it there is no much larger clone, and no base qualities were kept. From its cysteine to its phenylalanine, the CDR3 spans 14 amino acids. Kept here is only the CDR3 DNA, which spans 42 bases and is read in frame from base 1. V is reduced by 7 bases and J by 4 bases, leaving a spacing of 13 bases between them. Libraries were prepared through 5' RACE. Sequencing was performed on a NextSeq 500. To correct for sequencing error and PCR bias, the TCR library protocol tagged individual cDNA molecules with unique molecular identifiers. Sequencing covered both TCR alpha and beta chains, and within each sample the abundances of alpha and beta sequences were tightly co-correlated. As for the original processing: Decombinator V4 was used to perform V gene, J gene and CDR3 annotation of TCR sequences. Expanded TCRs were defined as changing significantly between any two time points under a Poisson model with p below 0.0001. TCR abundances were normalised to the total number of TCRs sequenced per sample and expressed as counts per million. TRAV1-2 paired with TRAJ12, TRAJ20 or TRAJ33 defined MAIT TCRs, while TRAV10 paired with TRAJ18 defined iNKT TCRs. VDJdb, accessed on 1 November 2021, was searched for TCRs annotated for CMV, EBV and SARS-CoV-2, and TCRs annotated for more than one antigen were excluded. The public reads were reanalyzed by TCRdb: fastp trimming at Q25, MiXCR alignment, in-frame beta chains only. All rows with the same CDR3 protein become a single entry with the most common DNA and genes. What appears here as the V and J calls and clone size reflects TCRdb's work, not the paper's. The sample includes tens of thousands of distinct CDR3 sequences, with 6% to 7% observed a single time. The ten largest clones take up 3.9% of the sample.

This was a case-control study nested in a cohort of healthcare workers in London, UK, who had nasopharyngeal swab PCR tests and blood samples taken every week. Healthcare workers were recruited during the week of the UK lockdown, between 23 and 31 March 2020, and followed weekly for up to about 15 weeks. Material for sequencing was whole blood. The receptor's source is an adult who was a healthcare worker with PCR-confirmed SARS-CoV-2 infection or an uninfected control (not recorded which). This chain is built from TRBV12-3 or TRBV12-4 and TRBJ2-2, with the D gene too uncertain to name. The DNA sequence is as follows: TGTGCCAGCACCCGAGGTTCTGGCACCGGGGAGCTGTTTTTT. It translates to CASTRGSGTGELFF.